The count of the clone carrying this TCR beta chain is one. The method was immunoSEQ multiplex PCR; TCRdb's version includes in-frame clones alone and lacks a portion of them. The data show 350,000 to 400,000 clones, with around 90% seen just once and 0.9% to 1.5% held by the top ten. The sample originates from a study of blood T cell repertoires in COVID-19. The sequence derives from a woman under 30 who had recovered from COVID-19. Source material: PBMCs or T cells enriched from blood (not recorded which).

The CDR3 reads CASSLGLSSTDTQYF. The CDR3 region has the DNA TGTGCCAGCAGCTTGGGACTATCTTCTACAGATACGCAGTATTTT. V gene TRBV7-9 combines with J gene TRBJ2-3, with 7 bases that match TRBD2. V trimming: 3 bases; J trimming: 3 bases; junction bases outside the gene matches: 6. Germline assignment: CDR1 SEHNR and CDR2 FQNEAQ (reference sequence). This CDR3 spans 15 amino acids.